What follows are 3 T cell receptor beta chains derived from one specimen sequenced in a study of metastatic and nonmetastatic thyroid tumors. No treatment had been given to any patient before thyroid surgery. TCRdb ran MiXCR on the PCR reads. The data show fewer than 35,000 clones, 18% seen once. Sample: blood. All receptors come from a female donor with papillary thyroid cancer or a benign thyroid nodule (not recorded which). Some clones in this sample may be carry-over from other donors' samples.

This clone has ten or more counts. This chain connects TRBV5-5 to TRBJ1-1; TRBD1 agrees at 7 bases. The CDR3 has 14 amino acids. Per germline, CDR1 SGHKS and CDR2 YYEKEE (reference sequence). V was pared by 2 bases and J by 3 bases, with 4 bases of the junction left unmatched. CDR3 sequence reads: CASSFDRAYTEAFF. The CDR3 DNA reads TGTGCCAGCAGCTTCGACAGGGCCTACACTGAAGCTTTCTTT.

This clone was counted ten times or more. The V and J genes are TRBV7-3 and TRBJ2-1, with unresolved D. Trimming removed 1 base at V and 10 bases at J, with 11 bases between. Germline CDR1 SGHTA, CDR2 FQGTGA. The CDR3 is 13 amino acids. The CDR3 nucleotides read TGTGCCAGCAGCTTAAATCCAGGTTACGAGCAGTTCTTC. Amino acids: CASSLNPGYEQFF.

In this sample, this clone turned up many times. CDR3 in amino acids: CASKLGGLGAFF. The CDR3 nucleotides are TGTGCCAGCAAATTAGGGGGCTTGGGAGCTTTCTTT. The V and J genes are TRBV28 and TRBJ1-1; 7 bases agree with TRBD1. Germline lookup yields CDR1 MDHEN and CDR2 SYDVKM. Trimming at V came to 7 bases and at J to 10 bases, leaving 9 bases not matched to a gene. The CDR3 runs to 12 residues.